The following is a T cell receptor beta chain sequence with its context. Its antigen is currently unknown. The data stem from a study of graft-versus-host responses after intestinal transplantation. Across the whole study: Recipients got multivisceral, liver-intestinal, or isolated intestinal transplants. Uniformly, recipients were administered anti-thymocyte globulin induction with subsequent tacrolimus and steroids for roughly three years. Study findings and constraints: GvH clones were identified in recipient marrow, with some first appearing in ileum or blood. There was an association between peak levels of circulating GvH clones and early post-transplant HvG declines.

Assay used: immunoSEQ multiplex PCR; TCRdb lists only in-frame clones, some missing. The sample records about 110,000 clones, just over 90% being singletons. The germline V gene encodes CDR1 MNHEY and CDR2 SMNVEV (reference sequence). V lost 8 bases to trimming and J lost 1 base, with 9 bases between them. The CDR3 consists of 12 residues. This clonotype was sampled from a human donor who received an intestinal transplant. The chain has TRBV27 and TRBJ2-7; D assignment may be TRBD1 or TRBD2 (5 bases each). Sequencing was performed on unstimulated CD8+ T cells sorted from spleen or lymph node cells, taken before intestinal transplant. The CDR3 spells CASGTLSYEQYF. The CDR3 nucleotides are TGTGCCAGCGGGACGCTATCCTACGAGCAGTACTTC.